The next 24 T cell receptor beta chains were all read from a single sample in a study of blood T cell repertoires in COVID-19. TCRdb's table, derived via immunoSEQ multiplex PCR, lists solely in-frame clones and lacks some. The sample has a few hundred thousand clones, 88% seen once. Sequenced sample: peripheral blood. These receptor sequences come from a man in his 60s who had recovered from COVID-19.

The genes are TRBV6-5 and TRBJ2-7, with 7 bases that match TRBD1. The CDR3 extends over 14 amino acids. From germline, CDR1 is MNHEY and CDR2 SVGAGI. V lost 2 bases and J lost 4; bases outside the gene matches: 5. CDR3 sequence: CASSYRKTGYEQYF. The CDR3 DNA reads TGTGCCAGCAGTTACCGGAAGACAGGGTACGAGCAGTACTTC.

This clone came up once. This rearrangement joins TRBV19 to TRBJ2-7, with D possibly being TRBD2 (5 bases). The germline CDR1 and CDR2 sequences are LNHDA and SQIVND (reference sequence). Trimming removed 1 base from V and 0 bases from J, with 19 bases in between. CDR3 length: 18 amino acids. The CDR3 bases are TGTGCCAGTAGTATAGGGCGTGCGGGCTCCGTTCTCTCCTACGAGCAGTACTTC. It translates to CASSIGRAGSVLSYEQYF.

V usage is TRBV27 and J usage is TRBJ1-5; no reliable D call. CDR1 and CDR2 (germline): MNHEY, SMNVEV (reference sequence). V shed 5 bases and J shed 0 bases, with 8 bases lying between them. The CDR3 runs 14 residues. For the CDR3, the DNA is TGTGCCAGCAGTCCACGGGTTAGCAATCAGCCCCAGCATTTT. Encoded protein: CASSPRVSNQPQHF.

The rearrangement joins TRBV6-5 to TRBJ2-7; 8 bases map to TRBD2. The V gene's germline CDR1 is MNHEY and CDR2 SVGAGI. V shed 2 bases and J 2 bases; nucleotides not matched to a gene: 8. The CDR3 consists of 16 residues. CDR3 in DNA: TGTGCCAGCAGTTACAAGGCGGGGGGCTCACCCTACGAGCAGTACTTC. Protein: CASSYKAGGSPYEQYF.

In its sample, this clone was seen a few times. This chain links TRBV6-5 with TRBJ1-1, with TRBD1 matching 8 bases. Germline assignment: CDR1 MNHEY and CDR2 SVGAGI. V was clipped by 5 bases and J by 3 bases; unmatched bases: 8. The CDR3 runs to 15 residues. Written as DNA, the CDR3 is TGTGCCAGCAGTACGACGACAGGGGACTACACTGAAGCTTTCTTT. It specifies CASSTTTGDYTEAFF.

V gene TRBV23-1 combines with J gene TRBJ1-1; 8 bases match TRBD1. TRBV23-1 belongs to the ORF category, with a function that is uncertain. V lost 4 bases and J lost 1; bases outside the gene matches: 5. CDR3 size: 15 residues. The DNA of the CDR3 is TGCGCCAGCAGTCCCGCGACAGGGGAGAACACTGAAGCTTTCTTT. It yields the protein CASSPATGENTEAFF.

The rearrangement uses TRBV10-2 and TRBJ2-5, with 10 bases lining up with TRBD1. CDR3 length: 15 residues. The germline CDR1 and CDR2 sequences are WSHSY and SAAADI. Trimming took 6 bases from V and 5 from J; bases not matched to a gene: 9. The CDR3 region has the DNA TGCGCCAGCAGGGTGACAGGGGGCGGTTGGGAGACCCAGTACTTC. Its protein product is CASRVTGGGWETQYF.

Only one count was recorded for this clone. The gene calls are TRBV6-5 and TRBJ1-1; D perhaps matches TRBD1 (5 bases). CDR1 is MNHEY and CDR2 is SVGAGI in the germline V gene. CDR3 length: 13 amino acids. V lost 10 bases and J 0 bases, leaving 12 bases between the germline ends. CDR3 in amino acids: CAIRGLVNTEAFF. CDR3 nucleotide sequence: TGTGCCATCCGGGGGTTAGTGAACACTGAAGCTTTCTTT.

The chain has TRBV14 and TRBJ2-7, with TRBD2 as a possible D gene (7 bases). Trimming pared 0 bases from V and 0 bases from J, leaving 12 bases between. Germline CDR1 and CDR2: SGHDN and FVKESK. The CDR3 has 16 residues. Here the CDR3 reads CASSQDSGGASYEQYF. For the CDR3, the DNA is TGTGCCAGCAGCCAAGATAGTGGGGGGGCCTCCTACGAGCAGTACTTC.

This clone was picked up a small number of times. The rearrangement links TRBV6-7 to TRBJ2-7; TRBD2 matches at 11 bases. TRBV6-7 is an ORF, with its function uncertain. With 0 bases clipped from V and 1 base from J, the junction kept 5 bases outside the gene matches. The CDR3 totals 17 residues. The CDR3 coding sequence is TGTGCCAGCAGTTACTCGGGTACTAGCGGGAGATCCTACGAGCAGTACTTC. Protein sequence: CASSYSGTSGRSYEQYF.

This clone was seen a single time. The rearrangement joins TRBV25-1 to TRBJ1-6, with D possibly being TRBD1 (5 bases). Deletions cut 7 bases from V and 0 bases from J, with 16 bases between. Per the germline V gene, CDR1 is MGHDK and CDR2 is SYGVNS. The CDR3 totals 17 residues. The CDR3 loop is CASKGRQPSSYNSPLHF. In DNA, the CDR3 is TGTGCCAGCAAGGGTCGACAGCCGAGCTCCTATAATTCACCCCTCCACTTT. The full variable domain, with the rest looked up from reference TRBV25-1 and TRBJ1-6, is EADIYQTPRYLVIGTGKKITLECSQTMGHDKMYWYQQDPGMELHLIHYSYGVNSTEKGDLSSESTVSRIRTEHFPLTLESARPSHTSQYLCASKGRQPSSYNSPLHFGNGTRLTVT.

The V and J genes are TRBV6-2 or TRBV6-3 and TRBJ2-2; D not resolved. V lost 0 bases, J lost 4 bases, and 15 bases lay in between. The CDR3 covers 17 residues. Germline V gives CDR1 MNHEY, CDR2 SVGEGT. As DNA, the CDR3 is TGTGCCAGCAGTTACTCGGCAGCGTTCTGGAGCACCGGGGAGCTGTTTTTT. It yields the protein CASSYSAAFWSTGELFF.

The rearrangement links TRBV6-6 to TRBJ2-7; TRBD1 aligns across 9 bases. Germline V lookup: CDR1 MNHNY, CDR2 SVGAGI (reference sequence). This CDR3 spans 15 amino acids. Trimming at V came to 6 bases and at J to 3 bases, leaving 9 bases not matched to a gene. The chain's CDR3 is CASSPWDRAGYEQYF. In DNA, the CDR3 is TGTGCCAGCAGCCCTTGGGACAGGGCAGGCTACGAGCAGTACTTC.

V and J are TRBV9 and TRBJ2-1; TRBD1 might be the D (6 bases). The CDR3 consists of 11 residues. V shed 6 bases and J shed 7 bases, with 8 bases lying between them. Germline V gene sequence: CDR1 SGDLS, CDR2 YYNGEE. CDR3 amino acids: CASMRGNEQFF. The CDR3 bases are TGTGCCAGCATGAGGGGGAATGAGCAGTTCTTC.

The V and J genes are TRBV5-1 and TRBJ2-3, with 11 bases lining up with TRBD2. The V gene end was trimmed by 5 bases and the J gene end by 2 bases; junction bases not matched to a gene: 4. Germline values: CDR1 SGHRS, CDR2 YFSETQ. The CDR3 length is 15 residues. CDR3 nucleotides: TGCGCCAGCAGGTCGGGACTAGCGGTCACAGATACGCAGTATTTT. Protein: CASRSGLAVTDTQYF.

This clone was observed a single time. The chain recombines TRBV6-2 or TRBV6-3 with TRBJ1-1; D remains ambiguous. Germline V gives CDR1 MNHEY, CDR2 SVGEGT. V was clipped by 6 bases and J by 3 bases, with 8 bases between them. The CDR3 length is 12 residues. Here the CDR3 reads CASSEAHTEAFF. The CDR3 DNA follows: TGTGCCAGCAGCGAGGCTCACACTGAAGCTTTCTTT.

The chain employs TRBV5-1 and TRBJ2-6, with TRBD2 as a possible D gene (6 bases). Between the trimmed V and J ends, which lost 4 bases and 7 bases, there was a span of 15 bases. There are 15 residues in the CDR3. CDR1 is SGHRS and CDR2 is YFSETQ in the germline V gene. CDR3 in DNA: TGCGCCAGCAGCCCGGGACTTCGCAGCGCCAACGTCCTGACTTTC. The encoded protein is CASSPGLRSANVLTF.

This sequence joins TRBV27 and TRBJ1-3; weak D call: TRBD1 (5 bases). Trimming took off 1 base at V and 0 bases at J, with 7 bases between the two ends. In germline, CDR1 is MNHEY, CDR2 SMNVEV (reference sequence). This CDR3 is built from 15 residues. The CDR3 region is CASSLWGDSGNTIYF. Written as DNA, the CDR3 is TGTGCCAGCAGTTTATGGGGCGACTCTGGAAACACCATATATTTT.

The CDR3 region is CASNDNRALEAFF. Here the CDR3 DNA reads TGTGCCAGTAACGATAACAGGGCGCTTGAAGCTTTCTTT. The chain links TRBV15 to TRBJ1-1; a possible D gene is TRBD1 (6 bases). V was cut by 10 bases and J by 7 bases, with 19 bases left in between. CDR1 and CDR2 from the germline V gene are LNHNV and YYDKDF (reference sequence). The CDR3 contains 13 residues. Full variable domain (outside the CDR3, taken from reference TRBV15 and TRBJ1-1): DAMVIQNPRYQVTQFGKPVTLSCSQTLNHNVMYWYQQKSSQAPKLLFHYYDKDFNNEADTPDNFQSRRPNTSFCFLDIRSPGLGDTAMYLCASNDNRALEAFFGQGTRLTVV.

The chain has TRBV7-7 and TRBJ2-3; 9 bases are a match to TRBD2. V was clipped by 4 bases and J by 7 bases; unmatched bases: 6. Germline CDR1 is SSHAT and CDR2 is FNYEAQ (reference sequence). This CDR3 spans 14 amino acids. The CDR3 spells CASSYSGGLNTQYF. DNA for the CDR3: TGTGCCAGCAGCTATAGCGGGGGATTAAATACGCAGTATTTT.

This clone appeared once. This chain connects TRBV10-3 to TRBJ1-3; 7 bases agree with TRBD1. J gave up 0 bases and V 6 bases, and 11 bases lay outside the gene matches. CDR3 length: 17 amino acids. Germline V gene sequence: CDR1 ENHRY, CDR2 SYGVKD. The CDR3 nucleotides are TGTGCCATCAGCCCGGGGAGAGGGGGCGGCTCTGGAAACACCATATATTTT. It specifies CAISPGRGGGSGNTIYF.

The gene calls are TRBV5-5 and TRBJ1-1; no firm D call. The V gene lost 5 bases and the J gene lost 4 bases, with 9 bases spanning the gap. Per germline, CDR1 SGHKS and CDR2 YYEKEE (reference sequence). The CDR3 has 12 amino acids. In DNA, the CDR3 is TGTGCCAGCAGTCGCGGTAGCACTGAAGCTTTCTTT. Protein sequence: CASSRGSTEAFF.

This clone was seen a single time. The gene calls are TRBV7-3 and TRBJ1-1, with TRBD1 as a possible D gene (6 bases). Looked up from germline, CDR1 is SGHTA and CDR2 is FQGTGA. The length of the CDR3 is 14 residues. V shed 2 bases and J shed 2 bases, with 9 bases lying between them. DNA for the CDR3: TGTGCCAGCAGCTTAGGGACATCAAACACTGAAGCTTTCTTT. It is translated as CASSLGTSNTEAFF.

The chain uses TRBV7-9 and TRBJ2-1, with D unresolved. This CDR3 is 15 amino acids long. The V and J ends lost 5 bases and 4 bases respectively, with 15 bases between them. Per germline, CDR1 SEHNR and CDR2 FQNEAQ (reference sequence). The CDR3 region has the DNA TGTGCCAGCAGCCAAACAACTGTCAGGTACAATGAGCAGTTCTTC. It is translated as CASSQTTVRYNEQFF.